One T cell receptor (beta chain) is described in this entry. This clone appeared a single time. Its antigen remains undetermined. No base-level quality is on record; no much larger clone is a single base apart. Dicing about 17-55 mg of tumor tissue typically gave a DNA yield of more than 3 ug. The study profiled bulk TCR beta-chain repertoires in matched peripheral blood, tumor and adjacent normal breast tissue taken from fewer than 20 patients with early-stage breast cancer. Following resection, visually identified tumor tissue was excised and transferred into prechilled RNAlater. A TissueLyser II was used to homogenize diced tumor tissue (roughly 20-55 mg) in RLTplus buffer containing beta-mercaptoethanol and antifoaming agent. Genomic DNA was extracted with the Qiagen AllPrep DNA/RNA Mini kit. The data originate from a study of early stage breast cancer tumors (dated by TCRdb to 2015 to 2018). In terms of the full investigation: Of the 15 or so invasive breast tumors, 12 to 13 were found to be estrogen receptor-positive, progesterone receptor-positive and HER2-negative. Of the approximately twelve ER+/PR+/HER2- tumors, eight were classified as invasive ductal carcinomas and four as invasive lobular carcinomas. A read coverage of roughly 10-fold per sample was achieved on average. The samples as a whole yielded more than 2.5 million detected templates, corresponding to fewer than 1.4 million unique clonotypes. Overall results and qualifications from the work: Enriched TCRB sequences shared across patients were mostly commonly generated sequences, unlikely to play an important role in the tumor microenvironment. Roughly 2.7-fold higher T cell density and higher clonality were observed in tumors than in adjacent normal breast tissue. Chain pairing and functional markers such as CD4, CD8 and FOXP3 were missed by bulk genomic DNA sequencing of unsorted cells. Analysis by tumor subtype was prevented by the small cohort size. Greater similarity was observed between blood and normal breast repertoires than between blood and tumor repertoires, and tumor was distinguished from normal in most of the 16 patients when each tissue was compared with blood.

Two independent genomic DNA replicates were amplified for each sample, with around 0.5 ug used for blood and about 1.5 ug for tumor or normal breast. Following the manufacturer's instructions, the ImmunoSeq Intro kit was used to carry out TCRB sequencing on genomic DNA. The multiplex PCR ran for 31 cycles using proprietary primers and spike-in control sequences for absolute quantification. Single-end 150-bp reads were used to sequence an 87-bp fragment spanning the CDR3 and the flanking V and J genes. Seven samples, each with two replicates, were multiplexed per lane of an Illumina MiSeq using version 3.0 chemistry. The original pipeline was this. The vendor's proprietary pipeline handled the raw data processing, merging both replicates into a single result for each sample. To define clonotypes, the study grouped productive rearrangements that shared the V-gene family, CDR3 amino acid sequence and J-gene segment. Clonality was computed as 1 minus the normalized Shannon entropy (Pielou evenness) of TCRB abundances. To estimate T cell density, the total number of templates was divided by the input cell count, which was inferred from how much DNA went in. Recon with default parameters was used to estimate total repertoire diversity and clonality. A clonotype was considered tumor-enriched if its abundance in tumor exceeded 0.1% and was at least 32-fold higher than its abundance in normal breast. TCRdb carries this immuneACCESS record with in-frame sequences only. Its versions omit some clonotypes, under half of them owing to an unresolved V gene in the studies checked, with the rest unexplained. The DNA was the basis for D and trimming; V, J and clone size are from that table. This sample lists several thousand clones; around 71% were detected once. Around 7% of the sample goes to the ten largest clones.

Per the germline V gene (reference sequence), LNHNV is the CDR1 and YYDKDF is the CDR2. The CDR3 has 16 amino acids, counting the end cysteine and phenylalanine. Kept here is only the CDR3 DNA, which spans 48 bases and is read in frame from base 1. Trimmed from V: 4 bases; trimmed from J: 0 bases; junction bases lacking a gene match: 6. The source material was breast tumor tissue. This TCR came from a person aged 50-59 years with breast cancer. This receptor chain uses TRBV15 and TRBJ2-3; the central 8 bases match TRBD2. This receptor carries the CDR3 CATSTSGGGSTDTQYF. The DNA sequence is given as TGTGCCACCAGCACCTCGGGGGGGGGCAGCACAGATACGCAGTATTTT.